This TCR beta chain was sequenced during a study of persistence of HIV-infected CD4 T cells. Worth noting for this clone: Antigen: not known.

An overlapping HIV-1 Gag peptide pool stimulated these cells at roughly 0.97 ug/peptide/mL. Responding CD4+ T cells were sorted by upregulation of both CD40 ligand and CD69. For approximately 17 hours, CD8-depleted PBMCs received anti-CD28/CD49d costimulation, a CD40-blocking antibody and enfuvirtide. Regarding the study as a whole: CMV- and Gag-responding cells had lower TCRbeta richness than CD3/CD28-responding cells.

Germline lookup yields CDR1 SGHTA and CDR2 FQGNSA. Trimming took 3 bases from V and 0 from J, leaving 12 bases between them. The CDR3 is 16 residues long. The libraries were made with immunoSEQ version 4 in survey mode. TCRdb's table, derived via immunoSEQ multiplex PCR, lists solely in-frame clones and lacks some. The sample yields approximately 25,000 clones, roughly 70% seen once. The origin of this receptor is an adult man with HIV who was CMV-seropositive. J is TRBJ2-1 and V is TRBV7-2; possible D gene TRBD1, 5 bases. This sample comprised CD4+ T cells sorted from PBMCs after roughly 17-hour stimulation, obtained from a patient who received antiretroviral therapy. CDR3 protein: CASSFRTPPSYNEQFF. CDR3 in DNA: TGTGCCAGCAGCTTTCGGACACCACCCTCCTACAATGAGCAGTTCTTC.